This TCR beta chain emerged from a study of OX40 agonist ivuxolimab in advanced cancers. The table came from immunoSEQ multiplex PCR; TCRdb's copy has only in-frame clones and leaves some out. In the table there are tens of thousands of clones, approximately 85% of which are singletons. The source is an adult with an advanced solid tumor such as melanoma, head and neck, liver or kidney cancer. The sample was CD4+ or CD8+ T cells sorted from blood, taken in a trial of the OX40 agonist ivuxolimab.

The chain's CDR3 is CASSYGTTDTQYF. Here the CDR3 DNA reads TGTGCCAGCAGTTACGGGACAACAGATACGCAGTATTTT. The chain uses TRBV2 and TRBJ2-3; possibly TRBD1 for D (6 bases). Germline loops: CDR1 SNHLY, CDR2 FYNNEI. The CDR3 totals 13 residues. Trimming left V 5 bases short and J 3 bases short, with 9 bases between. Complete variable domain (other parts from reference TRBV2 and TRBJ2-3): EPEVTQTPSHQVTQMGQEVILRCVPISNHLYFYWYRQILGQKVEFLVSFYNNEISEKSEIFDDQFSVERPDGSNFTLKIRSTKLEDSAMYFCASSYGTTDTQYFGPGTRLTVL.